These T cell receptor beta chains were read from a single sample in a study of T cells after yellow fever vaccination. A single record per CDR3 protein comes from TCRdb applying MiXCR to the 5' RACE reads. The data hold hundreds of thousands of distinct CDR3 sequences, with roughly an eighth observed a single time. Specimen: PBMCs, collected on the day of the yellow fever booster vaccination. The receptors were sampled from a man aged 25-40 years who received the YFV17D yellow fever vaccine. Both conserved end residues are part of each CDR3. D genes are given only for firm matches. Rows give clone size only sometimes, using once, few, many, or a class for an expanded clone.

d_gene: NA; v_gene: TRBV27; j_gene: TRBJ2-7; abundance: NA; CDR3nt: TGTGCCAGCAGTTTTTTGGCAACCCCCTACGAGCAGTACTTC; CDR3aa: CASSFLATPYEQYF
d_gene: NA; v_gene: TRBV12-3/TRBV12-4; j_gene: TRBJ2-7; abundance: NA; CDR3nt: TGTGCCAGCAGTTTAGTATGGCCCTCAGTCGAGCAGTACTTC; CDR3aa: CASSLVWPSVEQYF
d_gene: TRBD2; v_gene: TRBV5-1; j_gene: TRBJ2-7; abundance: few; CDR3nt: TGCGCCAGCAGCTTTACTAGCGGGAGCTCCTACGAGCAGTACTTC; CDR3aa: CASSFTSGSSYEQYF
d_gene: TRBD2; v_gene: TRBV24-1; j_gene: TRBJ2-5; abundance: few; CDR3nt: TGTGCCACCAGTGATTCCCCAGGGAGGGGCCAAGAGACCCAGTACTTC; CDR3aa: CATSDSPGRGQETQYF
d_gene: TRBD2; v_gene: TRBV4-2; j_gene: TRBJ2-2; abundance: NA; CDR3nt: TGTGCCAGCAGCCAAGAACTAGCGGGAGTCAGTGGTTTGGTTGGTGCCGGGGAGCTGTTTTTT; CDR3aa: CASSQELAGVSGLVGAGELFF
d_gene: NA; v_gene: TRBV23-1; j_gene: TRBJ2-2; abundance: few; CDR3nt: TGCGCCAGCAGTCAAGGGCGGGACAGCACGAACACCGGGGAGCTGTTTTTT; CDR3aa: CASSQGRDSTNTGELFF
d_gene: NA; v_gene: TRBV7-6; j_gene: TRBJ2-2; abundance: NA; CDR3nt: TGTGCCAGCAGCCTGGACTTGACCACCGGGGAGCTGTTTTTT; CDR3aa: CASSLDLTTGELFF
d_gene: NA; v_gene: TRBV28; j_gene: TRBJ2-7; abundance: NA; CDR3nt: TGTGCCAGCAGTTCCTTCGGCGGCTACGAGCAGTACTTC; CDR3aa: CASSSFGGYEQYF
d_gene: NA; v_gene: TRBV24-1; j_gene: TRBJ1-1; abundance: NA; CDR3nt: TGTGCCACCAGTCGTTATGGTGGGGAGGAAGCTTTCTTT; CDR3aa: CATSRYGGEEAFF
d_gene: TRBD2; v_gene: TRBV29-1; j_gene: TRBJ2-7; abundance: few; CDR3nt: TGCAGCGTTGAAGTTCAAGCGGGAGTTTCTCACGAGCAGTACTTC; CDR3aa: CSVEVQAGVSHEQYF
d_gene: NA; v_gene: TRBV29-1; j_gene: TRBJ1-4; abundance: few; CDR3nt: TGCAGCGTTGAGGACCTAGGTGGGGAAAAACTGTTTTTT; CDR3aa: CSVEDLGGEKLFF
d_gene: TRBD2; v_gene: TRBV6-2/TRBV6-3; j_gene: TRBJ2-5; abundance: NA; CDR3nt: TGTGCCAGCAGAAACTCCCGCCGGACTAGCGCTGAGACCCAGTACTTC; CDR3aa: CASRNSRRTSAETQYF
d_gene: TRBD1; v_gene: TRBV6-2/TRBV6-3; j_gene: TRBJ2-6; abundance: many; CDR3nt: TGTGCCAGCAGTGACAGGGGGACTGGGGCCAACGTCCTGACTTTC; CDR3aa: CASSDRGTGANVLTF
d_gene: TRBD2; v_gene: TRBV3-1; j_gene: TRBJ2-1; abundance: NA; CDR3nt: TGTGCCACCTCCCAAGAGGGACTAGCGGGAGGGATCTCCTACAATGAGCAGTTCTTC; CDR3aa: CATSQEGLAGGISYNEQFF
d_gene: NA; v_gene: TRBV6-2/TRBV6-3; j_gene: TRBJ1-1; abundance: NA; CDR3nt: TGTGCCAGCACTGGAGCTGAAGCTTTCTTT; CDR3aa: CASTGAEAFF
d_gene: TRBD2; v_gene: TRBV29-1; j_gene: TRBJ2-7; abundance: many; CDR3nt: TGCAGCGTGGGGACTAGCGAAAGCTCCTACGAGCAGTACTTC; CDR3aa: CSVGTSESSYEQYF
d_gene: TRBD1; v_gene: TRBV10-2; j_gene: TRBJ2-1; abundance: few; CDR3nt: TGCGCCAGCGGGACAGGGGTCCATGAGCAGTTCTTC; CDR3aa: CASGTGVHEQFF
d_gene: TRBD2; v_gene: TRBV15; j_gene: TRBJ2-7; abundance: NA; CDR3nt: TGTGCCACCAGCTTGAGAGCGGGAGGGCCCTACGAGCAGTACTTC; CDR3aa: CATSLRAGGPYEQYF
d_gene: NA; v_gene: TRBV7-3; j_gene: TRBJ2-2; abundance: many; CDR3nt: TGTGCCAGCAGCCCCGGGTTCGGGGAGCTGTTTTTT; CDR3aa: CASSPGFGELFF
d_gene: TRBD2; v_gene: TRBV20-1; j_gene: TRBJ2-3; abundance: NA; CDR3nt: TGCAGTGCTTCCAACCCTCTTTCGGGAGGGGCGGATACGCAGTATTTT; CDR3aa: CSASNPLSGGADTQYF
d_gene: TRBD1; v_gene: TRBV6-1; j_gene: TRBJ2-7; abundance: few; CDR3nt: TGTGCCAGCAGTCCCCGTACAGGGGGCGGCGGCGAGCAGTACTTC; CDR3aa: CASSPRTGGGGEQYF
d_gene: NA; v_gene: TRBV28; j_gene: TRBJ2-6; abundance: NA; CDR3nt: TGTGCCAGCGCGAATGACGGCTCTGGGGCCAACGTCCTGACTTTC; CDR3aa: CASANDGSGANVLTF
d_gene: NA; v_gene: TRBV7-2; j_gene: TRBJ2-5; abundance: NA; CDR3nt: TGTGCCAGCAGCTTAGGCCCCGTAGAAGAGACCCAGTACTTC; CDR3aa: CASSLGPVEETQYF
d_gene: NA; v_gene: TRBV29-1; j_gene: TRBJ1-4; abundance: many; CDR3nt: TGCAGCACCCGGGACAACGAAAAACTGTTTTTT; CDR3aa: CSTRDNEKLFF
d_gene: TRBD1; v_gene: TRBV10-1; j_gene: TRBJ2-2; abundance: NA; CDR3nt: TGCGCCAGCAGTGACCCGGGACAGGGGGGGACCGGGGAGCTGTTTTTT; CDR3aa: CASSDPGQGGTGELFF
d_gene: NA; v_gene: TRBV7-9; j_gene: TRBJ2-6; abundance: few; CDR3nt: TGTGCCAGCAGCACGGGACCGATCTCTGGGGCCAACGTCCTGACTTTC; CDR3aa: CASSTGPISGANVLTF
d_gene: TRBD2; v_gene: TRBV7-3; j_gene: TRBJ2-2; abundance: NA; CDR3nt: TGTGCCAGCAGCTCGGGACTAGCGAACGGGGAGCTGTTTTTT; CDR3aa: CASSSGLANGELFF
d_gene: TRBD2; v_gene: TRBV27; j_gene: TRBJ2-7; abundance: NA; CDR3nt: TGTGCCAGCAGTTTATCTAGCGGGAGGGCCGGCGAGCAGTACTTC; CDR3aa: CASSLSSGRAGEQYF
d_gene: TRBD2; v_gene: TRBV4-2; j_gene: TRBJ2-4; abundance: few; CDR3nt: TGTGCCAGCAGCCAAGATAGGCTAGCGGTTCAGTACTTC; CDR3aa: CASSQDRLAVQYF
d_gene: NA; v_gene: TRBV11-1; j_gene: TRBJ1-1; abundance: few; CDR3nt: TGTGCCAGCAGCTTGCCGAGGGCGGCGGCGGGCATGAACACTGAAGCTTTCTTT; CDR3aa: CASSLPRAAAGMNTEAFF
d_gene: NA; v_gene: TRBV7-2; j_gene: TRBJ2-1; abundance: few; CDR3nt: TGTGCCAGCAGCTTAGCGCGCTCAGAAGGTCAGCAGTTCTTC; CDR3aa: CASSLARSEGQQFF
d_gene: NA; v_gene: TRBV5-1; j_gene: TRBJ1-1; abundance: many; CDR3nt: TGCGCCAGCAGCTTGAACACTATGAACACTGAAGCTTTCTTT; CDR3aa: CASSLNTMNTEAFF
d_gene: NA; v_gene: TRBV27; j_gene: TRBJ2-7; abundance: few; CDR3nt: TGTGCCAGCAGCCTTAGGGAGTCCTACAGCTCCTACGAGCAGTACTTC; CDR3aa: CASSLRESYSSYEQYF
d_gene: NA; v_gene: TRBV7-9; j_gene: TRBJ2-7; abundance: few; CDR3nt: TGTGCCAGCAGCTTAAATGTGGGGGGCGACGAGCAGTACTTC; CDR3aa: CASSLNVGGDEQYF
d_gene: TRBD2; v_gene: TRBV19; j_gene: TRBJ2-3; abundance: NA; CDR3nt: TGTGCCAGTAGTATGGGACTACTCGCAGATACGCAGTATTTT; CDR3aa: CASSMGLLADTQYF
d_gene: NA; v_gene: TRBV6-2/TRBV6-3; j_gene: TRBJ2-4; abundance: many; CDR3nt: TGTGCCAGCAGCAATGGGCGTACAGGGTACTTC; CDR3aa: CASSNGRTGYF
d_gene: NA; v_gene: TRBV29-1; j_gene: TRBJ2-2; abundance: NA; CDR3nt: TGCAGCGTTCGGGTTACCGGGGAGCTGTTTTTT; CDR3aa: CSVRVTGELFF
d_gene: TRBD2; v_gene: TRBV25-1; j_gene: TRBJ2-5; abundance: NA; CDR3nt: TGTGCCAGCAGTGAGACTAGCGGGGAGAGGGAGACCCAGTACTTC; CDR3aa: CASSETSGERETQYF
d_gene: NA; v_gene: TRBV7-2; j_gene: TRBJ2-1; abundance: many; CDR3nt: TGTGCCAGCAGCCTCACGTATGAGCAGTTCTTC; CDR3aa: CASSLTYEQFF
d_gene: TRBD1; v_gene: TRBV6-2/TRBV6-3; j_gene: TRBJ2-7; abundance: NA; CDR3nt: TGTGCCAGCAGTCACGGGACAGTCGACGAGCAGTACTTC; CDR3aa: CASSHGTVDEQYF
d_gene: NA; v_gene: TRBV23-1; j_gene: TRBJ2-1; abundance: NA; CDR3nt: TGCGCCAGCAGTCAATCATCCAGGGAAGGGTGGGGGCAGTTCTTC; CDR3aa: CASSQSSREGWGQFF
d_gene: TRBD2; v_gene: TRBV10-3; j_gene: TRBJ2-2; abundance: NA; CDR3nt: TGTGCCATCACCGGACTAGCGGAGATCACCGGGGAGCTGTTTTTT; CDR3aa: CAITGLAEITGELFF
d_gene: NA; v_gene: TRBV3-1; j_gene: TRBJ2-1; abundance: many; CDR3nt: TGTGCCAGCAGCCAAGCTACGGGGGAGCAGTTCTTC; CDR3aa: CASSQATGEQFF
d_gene: NA; v_gene: TRBV3-1; j_gene: TRBJ1-6; abundance: few; CDR3nt: TGTGCCAGCAGCCAAGGGGGTTGGAATTCACCCCTCCACTTT; CDR3aa: CASSQGGWNSPLHF
d_gene: NA; v_gene: TRBV2; j_gene: TRBJ2-5; abundance: NA; CDR3nt: TGTGCCAGCAAGAAGGAAGAGACCCAGTACTTC; CDR3aa: CASKKEETQYF
d_gene: NA; v_gene: TRBV4-3; j_gene: TRBJ2-5; abundance: NA; CDR3nt: TGCGCCAGCAGCCAAGTGTCCTCTTGGGCCCAAGAGACCCAGTACTTC; CDR3aa: CASSQVSSWAQETQYF